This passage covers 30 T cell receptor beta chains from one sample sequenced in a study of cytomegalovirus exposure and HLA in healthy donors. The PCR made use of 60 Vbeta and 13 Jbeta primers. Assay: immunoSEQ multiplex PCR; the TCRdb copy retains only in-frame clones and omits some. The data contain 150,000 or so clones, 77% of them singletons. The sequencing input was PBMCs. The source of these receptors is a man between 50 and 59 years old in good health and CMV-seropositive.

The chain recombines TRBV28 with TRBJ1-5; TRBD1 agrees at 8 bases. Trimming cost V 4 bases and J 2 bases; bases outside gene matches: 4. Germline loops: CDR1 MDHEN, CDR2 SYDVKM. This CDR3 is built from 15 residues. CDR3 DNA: TGTGCCAGCAGTTCTGCGACAGGGGGCAATCAGCCCCAGCATTTT. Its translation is CASSSATGGNQPQHF.

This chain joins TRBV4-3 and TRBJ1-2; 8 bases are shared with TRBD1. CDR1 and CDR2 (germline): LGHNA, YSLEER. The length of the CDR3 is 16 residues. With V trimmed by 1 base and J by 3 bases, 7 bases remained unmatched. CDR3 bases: TGCGCCAGCAGCCAAGCTTTAGGGGGACAGGACTATGGCTACACCTTC. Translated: CASSQALGGQDYGYTF.

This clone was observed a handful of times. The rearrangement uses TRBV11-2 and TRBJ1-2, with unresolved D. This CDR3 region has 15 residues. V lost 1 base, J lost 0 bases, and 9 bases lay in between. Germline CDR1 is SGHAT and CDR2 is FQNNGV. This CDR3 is CASSLVGIANYGYTF. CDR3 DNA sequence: TGTGCCAGCAGCTTAGTTGGCATTGCTAACTATGGCTACACCTTC.

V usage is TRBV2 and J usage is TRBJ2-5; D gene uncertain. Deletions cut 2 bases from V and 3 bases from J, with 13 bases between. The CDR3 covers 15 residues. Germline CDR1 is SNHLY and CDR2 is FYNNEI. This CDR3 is CASSEMRQKEETQYF. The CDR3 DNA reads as TGTGCCAGCAGTGAAATGAGGCAGAAGGAAGAGACCCAGTACTTC. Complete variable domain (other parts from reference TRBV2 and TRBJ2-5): EPEVTQTPSHQVTQMGQEVILRCVPISNHLYFYWYRQILGQKVEFLVSFYNNEISEKSEIFDDQFSVERPDGSNFTLKIRSTKLEDSAMYFCASSEMRQKEETQYFGPGTRLLVL.

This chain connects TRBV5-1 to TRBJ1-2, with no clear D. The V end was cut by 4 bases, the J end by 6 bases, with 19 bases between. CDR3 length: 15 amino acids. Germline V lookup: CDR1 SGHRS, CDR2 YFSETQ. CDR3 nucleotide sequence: TGCGCCAGCAGCCCCGAGGTAACGGGATCGGATGGCTACACCTTC. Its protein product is CASSPEVTGSDGYTF.

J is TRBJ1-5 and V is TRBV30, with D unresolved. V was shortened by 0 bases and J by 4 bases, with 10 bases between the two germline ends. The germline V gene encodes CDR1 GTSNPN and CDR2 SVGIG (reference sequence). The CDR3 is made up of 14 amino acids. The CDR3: CAWSVLEGNQPQHF. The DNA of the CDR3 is TGTGCCTGGAGTGTACTGGAGGGAAATCAGCCCCAGCATTTT.

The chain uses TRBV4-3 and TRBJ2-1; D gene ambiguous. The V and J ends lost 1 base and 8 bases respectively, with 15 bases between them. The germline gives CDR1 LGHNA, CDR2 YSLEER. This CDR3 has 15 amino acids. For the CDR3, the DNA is TGCGCCAGCAGCCAAGCGAGGTCAAGTTACGATGAGCAGTTCTTC. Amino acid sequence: CASSQARSSYDEQFF.

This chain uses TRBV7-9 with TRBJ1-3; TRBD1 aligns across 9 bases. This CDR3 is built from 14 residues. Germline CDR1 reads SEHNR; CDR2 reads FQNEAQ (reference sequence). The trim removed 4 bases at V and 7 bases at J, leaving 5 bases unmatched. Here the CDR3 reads CASSSYRGRNTIYF. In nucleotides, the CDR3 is TGTGCCAGCAGCTCTTACAGGGGGCGGAACACCATATATTTT. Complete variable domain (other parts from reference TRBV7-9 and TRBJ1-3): DTGVSQNPRHKITKRGQNVTFRCDPISEHNRLYWYRQTLGQGPEFLTYFQNEAQLEKSRLLSDRFSAERPKGSFSTLEIQRTEQGDSAMYLCASSSYRGRNTIYFGEGSWLTVV.

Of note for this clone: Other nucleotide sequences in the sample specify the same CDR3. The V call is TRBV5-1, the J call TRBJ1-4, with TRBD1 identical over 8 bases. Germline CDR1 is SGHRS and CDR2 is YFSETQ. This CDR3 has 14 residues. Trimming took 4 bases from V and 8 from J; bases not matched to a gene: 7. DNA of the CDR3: TGCGCCAGCAGCACCGGACAGGGTGGGGAAAAACTGTTTTTT. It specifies CASSTGQGGEKLFF.

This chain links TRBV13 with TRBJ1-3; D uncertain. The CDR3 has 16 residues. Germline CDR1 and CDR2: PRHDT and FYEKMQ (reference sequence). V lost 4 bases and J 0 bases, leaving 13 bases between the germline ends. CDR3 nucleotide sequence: TGTGCCAGCAGCTCCACCGGCAGGCCCTCTGGAAACACCATATATTTT. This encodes CASSSTGRPSGNTIYF. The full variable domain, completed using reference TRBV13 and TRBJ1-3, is AAGVIQSPRHLIKEKRETATLKCYPIPRHDTVYWYQQGPGQDPQFLISFYEKMQSDKGSIPDRFSAQQFSDYHSELNMSSLELGDSALYFCASSSTGRPSGNTIYFGEGSWLTVV.

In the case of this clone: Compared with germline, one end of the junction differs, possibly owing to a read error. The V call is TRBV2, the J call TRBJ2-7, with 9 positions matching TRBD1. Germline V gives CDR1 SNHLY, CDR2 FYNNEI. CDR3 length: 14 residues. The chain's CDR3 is CVSSLDRGNYEQYF. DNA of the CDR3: TGTGTCAGCAGTCTAGACAGGGGGAACTACGAGCAGTACTTC.

CDR3 nucleotide sequence: TGTGCCAGCAGCTTATCACAGGGGTATGGCTACACCTTC. Translated: CASSLSQGYGYTF. The chain uses TRBV11-2 and TRBJ1-2; 7 bases are a match to TRBD1. The CDR3 is made up of 13 amino acids. Trimming at V came to 2 bases and at J to 5 bases, leaving 2 bases not matched to a gene. Looked up from germline, CDR1 is SGHAT and CDR2 is FQNNGV.

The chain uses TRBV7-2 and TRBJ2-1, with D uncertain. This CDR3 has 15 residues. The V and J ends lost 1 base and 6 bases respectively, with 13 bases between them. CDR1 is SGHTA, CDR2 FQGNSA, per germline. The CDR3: CASSLGVVRGNEQFF. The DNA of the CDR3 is TGTGCCAGCAGCTTAGGGGTAGTAAGAGGCAATGAGCAGTTCTTC.

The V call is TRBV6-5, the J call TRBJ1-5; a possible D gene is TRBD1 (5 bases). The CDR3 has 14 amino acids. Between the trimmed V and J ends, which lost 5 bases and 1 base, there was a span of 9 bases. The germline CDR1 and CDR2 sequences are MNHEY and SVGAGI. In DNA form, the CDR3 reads TGTGCCAGCAGTCATGACAGAAGCAATCAGCCCCAGCATTTT. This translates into CASSHDRSNQPQHF.

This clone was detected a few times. CDR3 sequence (DNA): TGCAGCGTTATTCGGACAGGGCGCTCTGGAAACACCATATATTTT. Translation gives CSVIRTGRSGNTIYF. The rearrangement links TRBV29-1 to TRBJ1-3, with 8 bases matching TRBD1. The CDR3 length is 15 residues. The ends lost 5 bases at V and 0 bases at J; junction bases unmatched: 6. CDR1 and CDR2 from the germline V gene are SQVTM and ANQGSEA.

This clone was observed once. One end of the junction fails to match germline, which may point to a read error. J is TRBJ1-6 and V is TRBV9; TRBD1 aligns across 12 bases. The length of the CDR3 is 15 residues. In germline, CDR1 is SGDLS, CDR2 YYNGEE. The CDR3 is CASSAPGQGAGTLHF. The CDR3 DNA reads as TGTGCCAGTAGCGCCCCGGGACAGGGGGCTGGAACCCTCCACTTT.

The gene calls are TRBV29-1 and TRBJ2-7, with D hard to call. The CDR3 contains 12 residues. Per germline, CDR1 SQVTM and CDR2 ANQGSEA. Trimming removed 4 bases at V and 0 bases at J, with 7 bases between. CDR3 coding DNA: TGCAGCGTTGGTTCTAGCTCCTACGAGCAGTACTTC. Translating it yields CSVGSSSYEQYF.

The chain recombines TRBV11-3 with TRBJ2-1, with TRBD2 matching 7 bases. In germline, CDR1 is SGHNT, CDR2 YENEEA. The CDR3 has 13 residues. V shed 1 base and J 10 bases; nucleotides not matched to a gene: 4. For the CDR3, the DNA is TGTGCCAGCAGCTTAGGTCTAGCGGAGGAGCAGTTCTTC. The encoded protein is CASSLGLAEEQFF. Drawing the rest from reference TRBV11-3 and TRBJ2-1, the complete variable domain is EAGVVQSPRYKIIEKKQPVAFWCNPISGHNTLYWYLQNLGQGPELLIRYENEEAVDDSQLPKDRFSAERLKGVDSTLKIQPAELGDSAVYLCASSLGLAEEQFFGPGTRLTVL.

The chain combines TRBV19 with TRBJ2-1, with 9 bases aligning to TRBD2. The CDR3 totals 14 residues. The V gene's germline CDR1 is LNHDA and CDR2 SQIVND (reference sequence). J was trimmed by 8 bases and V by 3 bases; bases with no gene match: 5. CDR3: CASSMAGGLYEQFF. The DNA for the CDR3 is TGTGCCAGTAGTATGGCGGGGGGGCTCTATGAGCAGTTCTTC.

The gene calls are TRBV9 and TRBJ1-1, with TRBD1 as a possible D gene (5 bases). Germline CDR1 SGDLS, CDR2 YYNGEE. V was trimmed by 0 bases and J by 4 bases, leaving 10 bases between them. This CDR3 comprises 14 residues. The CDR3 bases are TGTGCCAGCAGCGTAGGCAGGGAGGGCACTGAAGCTTTCTTT. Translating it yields CASSVGREGTEAFF.

CDR3 in amino acids: CASSQGSIQETQYF. The CDR3 DNA follows: TGCGCCAGCAGCCAAGGCAGTATCCAAGAGACCCAGTACTTC. The genes are TRBV4-1 and TRBJ2-5; D unresolved. The CDR3 runs 14 residues. V lost 1 base and J lost 1, with 7 bases in between. In germline, CDR1 is MGHRA, CDR2 YSYEKL.

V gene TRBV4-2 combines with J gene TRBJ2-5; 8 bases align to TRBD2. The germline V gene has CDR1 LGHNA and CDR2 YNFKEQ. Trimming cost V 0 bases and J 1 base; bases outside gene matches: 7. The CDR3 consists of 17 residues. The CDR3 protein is CASSQDIAGSAQETQYF. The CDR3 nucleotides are TGTGCCAGCAGCCAAGATATAGCGGGGAGCGCCCAAGAGACCCAGTACTTC.

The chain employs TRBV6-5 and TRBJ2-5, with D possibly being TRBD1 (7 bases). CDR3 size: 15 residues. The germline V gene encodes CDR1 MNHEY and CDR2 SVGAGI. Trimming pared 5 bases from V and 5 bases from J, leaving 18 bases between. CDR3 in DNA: TGTGCCAGCAGTCCGGGACAGAAACGGGGGGAGACCCAGTACTTC. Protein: CASSPGQKRGETQYF.

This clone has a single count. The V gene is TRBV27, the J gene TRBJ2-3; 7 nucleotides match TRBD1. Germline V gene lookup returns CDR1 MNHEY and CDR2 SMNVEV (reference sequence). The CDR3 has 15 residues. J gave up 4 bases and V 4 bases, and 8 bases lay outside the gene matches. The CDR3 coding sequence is TGTGCCAGCAGTTCTTACGACAGGGCGGCAGATACGCAGTATTTT. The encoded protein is CASSSYDRAADTQYF.

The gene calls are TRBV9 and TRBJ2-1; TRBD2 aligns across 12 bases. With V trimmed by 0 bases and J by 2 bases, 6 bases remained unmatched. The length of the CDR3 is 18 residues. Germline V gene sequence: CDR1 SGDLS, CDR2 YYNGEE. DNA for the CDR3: TGTGCCAGCAGCGTAGGGCTAGCGGGGGGGCCCCCCTACAATGAGCAGTTCTTC. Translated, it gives CASSVGLAGGPPYNEQFF.

The chain's CDR3 is CASSFQTGAAGYTF. The CDR3, as DNA: TGTGCCAGCAGCTTCCAAACAGGGGCGGCTGGCTACACCTTC. The rearrangement links TRBV7-2 to TRBJ1-2; 7 bases agree with TRBD1. CDR3 size: 14 residues. Germline assignment: CDR1 SGHTA and CDR2 FQGNSA. J was trimmed by 7 bases and V by 3 bases; bases with no gene match: 8.

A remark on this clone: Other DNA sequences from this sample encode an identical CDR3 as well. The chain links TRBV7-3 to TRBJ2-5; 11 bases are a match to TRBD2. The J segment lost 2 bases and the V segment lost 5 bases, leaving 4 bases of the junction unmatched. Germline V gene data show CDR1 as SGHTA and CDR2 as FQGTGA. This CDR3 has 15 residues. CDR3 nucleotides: TGTGCCAGCAGCCTCATAGCGGGGGGGCAAGAGACCCAGTACTTC. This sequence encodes CASSLIAGGQETQYF.

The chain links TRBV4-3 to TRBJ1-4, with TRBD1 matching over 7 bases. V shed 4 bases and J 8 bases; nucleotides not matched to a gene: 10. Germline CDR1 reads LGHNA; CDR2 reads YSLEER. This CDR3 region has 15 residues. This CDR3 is CASSRTGAESEKLFF. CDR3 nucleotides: TGCGCCAGCAGCCGCACAGGGGCGGAGAGCGAAAAACTGTTTTTT.

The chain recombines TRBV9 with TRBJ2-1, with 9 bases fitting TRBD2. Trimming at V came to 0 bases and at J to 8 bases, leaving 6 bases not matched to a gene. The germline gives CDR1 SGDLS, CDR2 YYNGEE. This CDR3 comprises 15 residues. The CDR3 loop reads CASSVGAGGLYEQFF. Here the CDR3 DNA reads TGTGCCAGCAGCGTAGGAGCGGGGGGTTTATATGAGCAGTTCTTC.

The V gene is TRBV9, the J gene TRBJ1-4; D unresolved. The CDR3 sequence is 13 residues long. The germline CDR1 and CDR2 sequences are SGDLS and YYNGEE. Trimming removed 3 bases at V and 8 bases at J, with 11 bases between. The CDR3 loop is CASSDSTQEKLFF. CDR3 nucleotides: TGTGCCAGCAGCGACAGCACACAGGAAAAACTGTTTTTT.